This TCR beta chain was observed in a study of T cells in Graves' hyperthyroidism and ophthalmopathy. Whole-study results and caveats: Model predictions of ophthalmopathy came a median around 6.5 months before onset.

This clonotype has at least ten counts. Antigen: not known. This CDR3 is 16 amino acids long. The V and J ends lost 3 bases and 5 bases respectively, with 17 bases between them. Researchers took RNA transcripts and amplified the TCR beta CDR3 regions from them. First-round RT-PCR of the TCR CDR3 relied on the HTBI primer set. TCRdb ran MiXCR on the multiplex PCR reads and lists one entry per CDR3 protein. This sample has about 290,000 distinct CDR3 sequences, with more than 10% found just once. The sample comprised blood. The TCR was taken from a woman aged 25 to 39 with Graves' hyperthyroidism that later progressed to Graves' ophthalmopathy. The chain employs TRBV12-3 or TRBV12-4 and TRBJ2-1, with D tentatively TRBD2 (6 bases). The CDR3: CASSFPGGSVNNEQFF. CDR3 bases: TGTGCCAGCAGTTTCCCAGGAGGGAGCGTGAACAATGAGCAGTTCTTC.